This T cell receptor beta chain is drawn from a study of blood T cells in healthy people across ages. Study-wide context: Researchers report that template switching captured about one barcoded beta molecule per two T cells.

Caucasian, healthy and from Russia, the donors were aged between roughly 6 and 95. This clonotype was observed at least ten times. What it binds is unknown. PCR was performed a second time for about 7 to 11 cycles using a sample-barcoded 5' primer and a J-beta primer mix. Each single sample gave us at least 2.5 million CDR3-containing paired-end reads. TCRdb re-derived calls from the 5' RACE reads in MiXCR, one entry per CDR3 protein. The sample records some 670,000 distinct CDR3 sequences, around 50% being singletons. Study-wide results and limits: When set beside aged donors, long-lived donors presented more naive CD4+ cells and higher diversity.

V was trimmed by 9 bases and J by 0 bases, leaving 17 bases between them. The CDR3 has 16 amino acids. CDR1 and CDR2 from the germline V gene are KGHDR and SFDVKD. V is TRBV24-1 and J is TRBJ1-5; no clear D. The sequenced sample consisted of blood. The TCR was taken from a woman aged 80 or older in good health. DNA of the CDR3: TGTGCCACCGGCAGGTCGGATGGGCCTAGCAATCAGCCCCAGCATTTT. This translates into CATGRSDGPSNQPQHF.